This is a list of T cell receptor beta chains from one sample in a study of cytomegalovirus exposure and HLA in healthy donors. Here immunoSEQ multiplex PCR was the method, and the copy in TCRdb shows in-frame clones only, minus some. This table holds a few hundred thousand clones, about 90% found once. The specimen was PBMCs. The receptors derive from a young woman in good health and CMV-seronegative. Both conserved end residues are part of each CDR3. D genes are given only for firm matches. Size tells how often a clone was seen (once, few, many) or the class of an expanded clone, and some rows leave it out.

-	TRBD1	TRBV7-2	TRBJ2-7	CASSRYGTGGYEQYF	TGTGCCAGCAGTCGATACGGGACAGGGGGGTACGAGCAGTACTTC
once	-	TRBV28	TRBJ1-5	CASSLSGGARQPQHF	TGTGCCAGCAGTTTATCCGGGGGTGCGCGTCAGCCCCAGCATTTT
-	-	TRBV2	TRBJ1-2	CASSGGPGRRYGYTF	TGTGCCAGCAGTGGTGGGCCAGGGCGTCGCTATGGCTACACCTTC
-	TRBD1	TRBV10-2	TRBJ2-7	CASSEQGAGEQYF	TGCGCCAGCAGTGAACAGGGGGCTGGCGAGCAGTACTTC
-	-	TRBV5-1	TRBJ2-4	CASSLLAGTKNIQYF	TGCGCCAGCAGCTTGCTGGCCGGGACCAAAAACATTCAGTACTTC
-	-	TRBV7-8	TRBJ2-5	CASSDTAPEYQETQYF	TGTGCCAGCAGCGATACTGCCCCGGAGTACCAAGAGACCCAGTACTTC
-	TRBD1	TRBV19	TRBJ1-5	CASSRGQGWASNQPQHF	TGTGCCAGTAGTAGAGGACAGGGCTGGGCTAGCAATCAGCCCCAGCATTTT
-	-	TRBV28	TRBJ2-4	CASSLQGEGRKNIQYF	TGTGCCAGCAGTTTGCAGGGTGAAGGTAGAAAAAACATTCAGTACTTC
-	-	TRBV28	TRBJ2-4	CASRFSGGGNIQYF	TGTGCCAGCAGATTCTCGGGGGGCGGGAACATTCAGTACTTC
-	-	TRBV9	TRBJ2-2	CASSPGLAGSLTGELFF	TGTGCCAGCAGCCCCGGGTTGGCGGGGAGCCTGACCGGGGAGCTGTTTTTT
-	-	TRBV27	TRBJ2-6	CASSQPGAGANVLTF	TGTGCCAGCTCTCAGCCCGGGGCTGGGGCCAACGTCCTGACTTTC
-	-	TRBV7-9	TRBJ1-2	CASSVGRVIGSLSNYGYTF	TGTGCCAGCAGCGTCGGAAGAGTTATTGGGAGTTTGTCGAACTATGGCTACACCTTC
-	TRBD1	TRBV28	TRBJ1-5	CASRMPGQGVQPQHF	TGTGCCAGCAGGATGCCGGGACAGGGTGTTCAGCCCCAGCATTTT
-	-	TRBV10-3	TRBJ1-6	CAINEGGEVSPLHF	TGTGCCATCAATGAAGGCGGGGAGGTTTCACCCCTCCACTTT
-	TRBD1	TRBV7-9	TRBJ1-2	CASSQGQGAYGYTF	TGTGCCAGCAGCCAAGGACAGGGTGCCTATGGCTACACCTTC
-	TRBD1	TRBV7-9	TRBJ1-1	CASSLGFRQGGTEAFF	TGTGCCAGCAGCTTAGGATTTAGACAGGGAGGCACTGAAGCTTTCTTT
-	-	TRBV30	TRBJ1-5	CAWSTPRVGANQPQHF	TGTGCCTGGAGTACCCCTCGAGTGGGCGCCAATCAGCCCCAGCATTTT
-	-	TRBV5-1	TRBJ2-1	CASSRAAGQNNEQFF	TGCGCCAGCAGCCGGGCGGCGGGTCAAAACAATGAGCAGTTCTTC
few	TRBD2	TRBV5-1	TRBJ2-7	CASSLDSGGTLYEQYF	TGCGCCAGCAGCCTAGATAGCGGGGGGACCCTCTACGAGCAGTACTTC
-	TRBD2	TRBV27	TRBJ2-7	CASSLSGTSGGAGYEQYF	TGTGCCAGCAGTTTATCCGGGACTAGCGGGGGGGCCGGATACGAGCAGTACTTC
once	TRBD2	TRBV18	TRBJ2-1	CASSPRRTSGGAYNEQFF	TGTGCCAGCTCACCAAGGAGGACTAGCGGGGGGGCCTACAATGAGCAGTTCTTC
-	TRBD1	TRBV10-3	TRBJ1-6	CAIKTDRGSPLHF	TGTGCCATCAAAACTGACAGGGGTTCACCCCTCCACTTT
-	TRBD1	TRBV29-1	TRBJ1-1	CSVGDRNTEAFF	TGCAGCGTGGGGGACAGGAACACTGAAGCTTTCTTT
-	-	TRBV28	TRBJ1-5	CASSLTTGLYSNQPQHF	TGTGCCAGCAGCCTTACTACAGGGCTGTATAGCAATCAGCCCCAGCATTTT
-	-	TRBV7-3	TRBJ2-1	CASSMTGSTYNEQFF	TGTGCCAGCAGCATGACAGGCAGCACCTACAATGAGCAGTTCTTC
-	-	TRBV7-2	TRBJ2-5	CASSSGQSFQETQYF	TGTGCCAGCAGCTCAGGGCAATCGTTCCAAGAGACCCAGTACTTC
-	TRBD1	TRBV10-2	TRBJ1-3	CATGTGENTIYF	TGCGCCACAGGGACAGGGGAAAACACCATATATTTT
-	TRBD2	TRBV5-1	TRBJ2-5	CASSLVGTTAIQETQYF	TGCGCCAGCAGCTTGGTAGGGACTACGGCTATTCAAGAGACCCAGTACTTC
-	-	TRBV4-1	TRBJ2-2	CASSQRGGRFANTGELFF	TGCGCCAGCAGCCAACGTGGAGGCAGGTTCGCGAACACCGGGGAGCTGTTTTTT
-	TRBD1	TRBV9	TRBJ2-7	CASSILGTGEQYF	TGTGCCAGCAGCATCCTGGGGACAGGCGAGCAGTACTTC
-	TRBD1	TRBV18	TRBJ1-1	CASSPPPGGRVATEAFF	TGTGCCAGCTCACCACCGCCAGGGGGGCGTGTGGCCACTGAAGCTTTCTTT
few	TRBD1	TRBV30	TRBJ2-7	CATGQGEYEQYF	TGTGCCACAGGACAGGGAGAGTACGAGCAGTACTTC
-	-	TRBV6-6	TRBJ1-2	CASSYSQGSNGYTF	TGTGCCAGCAGTTACTCGCAGGGGTCGAATGGCTACACCTTC
-	-	TRBV5-5	TRBJ1-6	CASSLTVQGMISPLHF	TGTGCCAGCAGCTTAACCGTACAGGGCATGATTTCACCCCTCCACTTT
-	-	TRBV10-3	TRBJ1-2	CATLGDQGGYGYTF	TGTGCCACCCTAGGAGACCAAGGGGGCTATGGCTACACCTTC
-	TRBD1	TRBV30	TRBJ2-1	CAGGQGRNEQFF	TGTGCCGGCGGACAGGGGAGGAATGAGCAGTTCTTC
once	TRBD1	TRBV9	TRBJ1-6	CASSGGGQSYNSPLHF	TGTGCCAGCAGCGGAGGGGGACAGAGTTATAATTCACCCCTCCACTTT
few	-	TRBV7-2	TRBJ1-3	CASSVTPGSGNTIYF	TGTGCCAGCAGCGTGACCCCGGGGTCTGGAAACACCATATATTTT
once	TRBD2	TRBV7-9	TRBJ2-1	CASSFLLSGANEQFF	TGTGCCAGCAGCTTTCTTTTGAGCGGGGCCAATGAGCAGTTCTTC
-	-	TRBV7-9	TRBJ2-7	CASSRNRGGKYF	TGTGCCAGCAGCCGTAACAGGGGGGGAAAGTACTTC
-	TRBD1	TRBV27	TRBJ2-7	CASRTKTGGHTEQYF	TGTGCCAGCAGAACGAAAACAGGGGGCCACACCGAGCAGTACTTC
-	TRBD1	TRBV7-8	TRBJ1-5	CASKGQGNQPQHF	TGTGCCAGCAAAGGACAGGGCAATCAGCCCCAGCATTTT
-	TRBD1	TRBV27	TRBJ2-3	CASSLGTGSTDTQYF	TGTGCCAGCAGTCTAGGGACAGGGAGCACAGATACGCAGTATTTT